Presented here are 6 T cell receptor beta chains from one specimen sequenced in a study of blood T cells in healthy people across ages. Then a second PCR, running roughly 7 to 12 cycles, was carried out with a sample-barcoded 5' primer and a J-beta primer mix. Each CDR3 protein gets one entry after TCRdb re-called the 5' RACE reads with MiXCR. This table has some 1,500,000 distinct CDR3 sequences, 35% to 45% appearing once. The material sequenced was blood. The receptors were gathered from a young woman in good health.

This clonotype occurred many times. CDR3 in amino acids: CASSQAIGARQPQHF. The CDR3 region has the DNA TGCGCCAGCAGCCAAGCGATCGGGGCACGGCAGCCCCAGCATTTT. The genes are TRBV4-1 and TRBJ1-5; D perhaps matches TRBD1 (5 bases). V lost 1 base and J 7 bases, leaving 14 bases between the germline ends. Germline V gives CDR1 MGHRA, CDR2 YSYEKL. This CDR3 spans 15 amino acids.

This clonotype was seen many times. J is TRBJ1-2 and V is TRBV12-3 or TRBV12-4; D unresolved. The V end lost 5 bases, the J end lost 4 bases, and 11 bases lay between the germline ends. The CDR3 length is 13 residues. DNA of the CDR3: TGTGCCAGCAGTCGAGGCAGGAGCTATGGCTACACCTTC. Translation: CASSRGRSYGYTF.

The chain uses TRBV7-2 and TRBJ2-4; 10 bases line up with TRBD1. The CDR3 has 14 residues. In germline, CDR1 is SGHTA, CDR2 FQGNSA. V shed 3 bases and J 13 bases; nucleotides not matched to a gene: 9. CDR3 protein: CASSFDRGRGEQYF. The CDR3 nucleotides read TGTGCCAGCAGCTTCGACAGGGGGCGAGGTGAGCAGTACTTC.

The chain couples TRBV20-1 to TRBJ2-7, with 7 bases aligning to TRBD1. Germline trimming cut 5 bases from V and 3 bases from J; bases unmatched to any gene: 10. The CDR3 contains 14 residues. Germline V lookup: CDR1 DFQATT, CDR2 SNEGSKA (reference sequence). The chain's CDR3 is CSADATGASYEQYF. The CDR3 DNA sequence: TGCAGTGCTGACGCCACAGGGGCCAGCTACGAGCAGTACTTC.

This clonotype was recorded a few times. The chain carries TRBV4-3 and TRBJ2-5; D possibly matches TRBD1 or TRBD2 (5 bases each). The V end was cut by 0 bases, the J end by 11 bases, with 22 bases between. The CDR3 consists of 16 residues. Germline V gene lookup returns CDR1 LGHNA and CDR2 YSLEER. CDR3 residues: CASSQDPWTRGGEQYF. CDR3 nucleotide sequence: TGCGCCAGCAGCCAAGACCCTTGGACTCGTGGGGGTGAGCAGTACTTC.

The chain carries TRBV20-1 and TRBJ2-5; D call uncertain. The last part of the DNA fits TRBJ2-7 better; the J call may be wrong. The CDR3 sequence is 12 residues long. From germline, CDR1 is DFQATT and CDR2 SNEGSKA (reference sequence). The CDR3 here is CSSRSSHGEQYF. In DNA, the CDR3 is TGCAGTTCTCGGTCCTCCCACGGCGAGCAGTACTTC.